Listed below are T cell receptor beta chains from one sample, sequenced in a study of T cell responses to AZD1222 COVID-19 vaccine. Profiling relied on immunoSEQ multiplex PCR, and the TCRdb table lists in-frame clones only, not all of them. This repertoire shows about 100,000 clones, roughly 91% found once; its top ten account for over 15%. Sequenced material: peripheral blood, taken on day 0 of AZD1222 vaccination. These receptors originate from an adult in good health. Both conserved end residues are part of each CDR3. Each record gives: J gene, clone size, V gene, D gene, CDR3 protein, CDR3 DNA. The D gene is left open where the match is weak. Some rows have no size entry. The others give once, few or many, or a class for an expanded clone.

J gene: TRBJ2-7; clone size: .; V gene: TRBV5-6; D gene: TRBD2; CDR3 protein: CASSFTSGYSYEQYF; CDR3 DNA: TGTGCCAGCAGCTTCACTAGCGGGTATTCCTACGAGCAGTACTTC
J gene: TRBJ2-7; clone size: .; V gene: TRBV27; D gene: TRBD2; CDR3 protein: CASSLLGRGEQYF; CDR3 DNA: TGTGCCAGCAGTTTATTAGGGAGGGGCGAGCAGTACTTC
J gene: TRBJ2-3; clone size: .; V gene: TRBV6-5; D gene: .; CDR3 protein: CASTPGQGHGDTQYF; CDR3 DNA: TGTGCCAGCACTCCCGGGCAGGGCCACGGAGATACGCAGTATTTT
J gene: TRBJ1-2; clone size: .; V gene: TRBV15; D gene: TRBD1; CDR3 protein: CATSRDRGIDYGYTF; CDR3 DNA: TGTGCCACCAGCAGGGACAGGGGAATCGACTATGGCTACACCTTC
J gene: TRBJ2-3; clone size: .; V gene: TRBV6-1; D gene: .; CDR3 protein: CASRRDDDTQYF; CDR3 DNA: TGTGCCAGCAGACGGGACGATGATACGCAGTATTTT
J gene: TRBJ1-2; clone size: .; V gene: TRBV5-1; D gene: .; CDR3 protein: CASSRPDNYGYTF; CDR3 DNA: TGCGCCAGCAGCCGGCCCGATAACTATGGCTACACCTTC
J gene: TRBJ2-5; clone size: once; V gene: TRBV5-1; D gene: TRBD2; CDR3 protein: CASSASGRARETQYF; CDR3 DNA: TGCGCCAGCAGCGCTAGCGGGAGGGCCCGGGAGACCCAGTACTTC
J gene: TRBJ2-1; clone size: .; V gene: TRBV7-3; D gene: TRBD1; CDR3 protein: CASSLVGTGGNEQFF; CDR3 DNA: TGTGCCAGCAGCTTAGTTGGGACAGGGGGGAATGAGCAGTTCTTC
J gene: TRBJ1-4; clone size: .; V gene: TRBV7-9; D gene: TRBD1; CDR3 protein: CASSLSTGGWNSEKLFF; CDR3 DNA: TGTGCCAGCAGCTTATCGACAGGGGGCTGGAATAGTGAAAAACTGTTTTTT
J gene: TRBJ2-2; clone size: .; V gene: TRBV3-1/TRBV3-2; D gene: TRBD2; CDR3 protein: CASSPPSGRAGGGELFF; CDR3 DNA: TGTGCCAGCAGCCCCCCCAGCGGGAGGGCCGGTGGCGGGGAGCTGTTTTTT
J gene: TRBJ2-1; clone size: .; V gene: TRBV7-9; D gene: TRBD1; CDR3 protein: CARDRGVWFF; CDR3 DNA: TGTGCCAGGGACAGGGGGGTTTGGTTCTTC
J gene: TRBJ2-1; clone size: .; V gene: TRBV14; D gene: TRBD2; CDR3 protein: CASSPGTSGATYNEQFF; CDR3 DNA: TGTGCCAGCAGCCCTGGGACTAGCGGGGCGACCTACAATGAGCAGTTCTTC
J gene: TRBJ2-2; clone size: .; V gene: TRBV7-9; D gene: .; CDR3 protein: CASSLVRGNTGELFF; CDR3 DNA: TGTGCCAGCAGCTTAGTAAGGGGGAACACCGGGGAGCTGTTTTTT
J gene: TRBJ2-3; clone size: .; V gene: TRBV7-3; D gene: .; CDR3 protein: CASSIGVSGTDTQYF; CDR3 DNA: TGTGCCAGCAGCATAGGGGTTTCGGGCACAGATACGCAGTATTTT
J gene: TRBJ1-5; clone size: .; V gene: TRBV19; D gene: .; CDR3 protein: CASTTGLSNQPQHF; CDR3 DNA: TGTGCCAGTACAACAGGCCTTAGCAATCAGCCCCAGCATTTT
J gene: TRBJ1-4; clone size: .; V gene: TRBV7-9; D gene: .; CDR3 protein: CASSRVLGANEKLFF; CDR3 DNA: TGTGCCAGCAGCCGCGTATTGGGAGCCAATGAAAAACTGTTTTTT
J gene: TRBJ2-2; clone size: .; V gene: TRBV5-1; D gene: .; CDR3 protein: CASRAEANTGELFF; CDR3 DNA: TGCGCCAGCAGGGCGGAGGCGAACACCGGGGAGCTGTTTTTT
J gene: TRBJ2-5; clone size: .; V gene: TRBV10-2; D gene: .; CDR3 protein: CASSQKFQETQYF; CDR3 DNA: TGCGCCAGCAGTCAAAAGTTTCAAGAGACCCAGTACTTC
J gene: TRBJ2-5; clone size: few; V gene: TRBV10-1; D gene: .; CDR3 protein: CASSESTFTGTQYF; CDR3 DNA: TGCGCCAGCAGTGAGTCGACTTTTACAGGGACCCAGTACTTC
J gene: TRBJ2-7; clone size: .; V gene: TRBV24-1; D gene: TRBD1; CDR3 protein: CATTCRIFGTGAYEQYF; CDR3 DNA: TGTGCCACCACCTGTCGTATTTTCGGGACAGGGGCTTACGAGCAGTACTTC
J gene: TRBJ2-3; clone size: .; V gene: TRBV7-9; D gene: TRBD2; CDR3 protein: CASSLGASGGRLGYF; CDR3 DNA: TGTGCCAGCAGCTTAGGGGCTAGCGGGGGCCGCCTAGGGTATTTT
J gene: TRBJ2-2; clone size: .; V gene: TRBV27; D gene: TRBD2; CDR3 protein: CASSPRTSGLELFF; CDR3 DNA: TGTGCCAGCAGCCCTCGGACTAGCGGTCTGGAGCTGTTTTTT
J gene: TRBJ2-3; clone size: .; V gene: TRBV2; D gene: .; CDR3 protein: CARLGVDTQYF; CDR3 DNA: TGTGCCAGACTCGGGGTAGATACGCAGTATTTT
J gene: TRBJ1-5; clone size: .; V gene: TRBV18; D gene: .; CDR3 protein: CASSPGGIGNQPQHF; CDR3 DNA: TGTGCCAGCTCACCTGGAGGGATCGGCAATCAGCCCCAGCATTTT
J gene: TRBJ1-2; clone size: .; V gene: TRBV24-1; D gene: TRBD1; CDR3 protein: CATSVAQGAFGYTF; CDR3 DNA: TGTGCCACCAGTGTTGCACAGGGGGCCTTTGGCTACACCTTC
J gene: TRBJ2-4; clone size: .; V gene: TRBV6-1; D gene: TRBD2; CDR3 protein: CASSEWWGAGENIQYF; CDR3 DNA: TGTGCCAGCAGTGAATGGTGGGGAGCGGGGGAAAACATTCAGTACTTC
J gene: TRBJ2-1; clone size: once; V gene: TRBV19; D gene: .; CDR3 protein: CASSYSGTGREQFF; CDR3 DNA: TGTGCCAGTAGTTATTCGGGAACAGGAAGGGAGCAGTTCTTC